One and the same sample provided the 27 T cell receptor beta chains below, sequenced in a study of cytomegalovirus exposure and HLA in healthy donors. The PCR used 60 Vbeta and 13 Jbeta primers. Some clones are missing from TCRdb's copy, which holds only in-frame ones; the method was immunoSEQ multiplex PCR. Among around 200,000 clones listed, roughly 82% were seen once. The sample was PBMCs. The receptors shown here come from a man aged 35-49 years in good health and CMV-seropositive.

The V and J genes are TRBV19 and TRBJ1-1, with TRBD1 matching 11 bases. The CDR3 length is 18 residues. V dropped 7 bases and J dropped 0; count of bases not matched to a gene: 13. Germline V gives CDR1 LNHDA, CDR2 SQIVND (reference sequence). CDR3 protein: CASKGGTGGIPMNTEAFF. CDR3 bases: TGTGCCAGTAAGGGGGGGACAGGGGGGATTCCAATGAACACTGAAGCTTTCTTT.

V gene TRBV7-6 combines with J gene TRBJ2-5, with D possibly matching TRBD2 (5 bases). Germline CDR1 and CDR2: SGHVS and FNYEAQ. This CDR3 comprises 14 residues. Trimming took off 3 bases at V and 0 bases at J, with 8 bases between the two ends. The chain's CDR3 is CASSFEGYQETQYF. In DNA form, the CDR3 reads TGTGCCAGCAGCTTCGAGGGCTACCAAGAGACCCAGTACTTC.

The chain couples TRBV11-2 to TRBJ2-1, with 8 bases aligning to TRBD2. CDR1 and CDR2 from the germline V gene are SGHAT and FQNNGV. This CDR3 is built from 16 residues. V lost 5 bases, J lost 3 bases, and 9 bases stayed unmatched. The CDR3 nucleotides read TGTGCCAGCAGCGCAAGGGGGACTAGGGTCTACAATGAGCAGTTCTTC. This gives the protein CASSARGTRVYNEQFF.

This clone was observed a single time. This rearrangement joins TRBV11-2 to TRBJ2-5, with TRBD2 identical over 13 bases. CDR3 length: 17 residues. CDR1 and CDR2 from the germline V gene are SGHAT and FQNNGV. J lost 4 bases, V lost 5 bases, and 10 bases had no gene match. The CDR3 sequence is CASSLGLAGVNLETQYF. The CDR3 DNA sequence: TGTGCCAGCAGCCTCGGACTAGCGGGAGTAAACTTAGAGACCCAGTACTTC.

The chain couples TRBV6-1 to TRBJ2-7, with 9 bases that match TRBD2. This CDR3 contains 14 residues. Losses at the gene ends were 0 bases for V and 10 bases for J; bases not matched to a gene: 7. The germline V gene encodes CDR1 MNHNS and CDR2 SASEGT. CDR3 coding DNA: TGTGCCAGCAGTGAAGCGAGGGCTAGCGGGAAACAGTACTTC. Its protein is CASSEARASGKQYF.

This chain joins TRBV29-1 and TRBJ2-1; D gene uncertain. The V and J ends lost 6 bases and 3 bases respectively, with 12 bases between them. From germline, CDR1 is SQVTM and CDR2 ANQGSEA. This CDR3 contains 13 residues. The CDR3 DNA reads as TGCAGCGTCGACAAAATTAACTACAATGAGCAGTTCTTC. Translating it yields CSVDKINYNEQFF.

The chain carries TRBV6-1 and TRBJ2-5, with 12 positions matching TRBD2. With 6 bases clipped from V and 3 bases from J, the junction kept 2 bases outside the gene matches. Germline loops: CDR1 MNHNS, CDR2 SASEGT. CDR3 size: 14 residues. CDR3 in DNA: TGTGCCAGCAGGACTAGCGGGAGAAAAGAGACCCAGTACTTC. Amino acids: CASRTSGRKETQYF.

This clone was detected only a few times. The J gene is TRBJ2-7, the V gene TRBV5-1; D is perhaps TRBD2 (6 bases). CDR3 length: 17 residues. V dropped 4 bases and J dropped 2 bases, with 22 bases sitting between them. Germline CDR1 is SGHRS and CDR2 is YFSETQ. The CDR3 DNA reads TGCGCCAGCAGCCCCGGGGGTGTAGGTGTTGCCCCCTACGAGCAGTACGTC. It encodes CASSPGGVGVAPYEQYV.

V gene TRBV10-3 combines with J gene TRBJ2-7, with 7 bases aligning to TRBD2. CDR1 is ENHRY, CDR2 SYGVKD, per germline. This CDR3 has 11 residues. Unmatched junction bases numbered 4, after V lost 10 bases and J lost 4 bases. The CDR3, as DNA: TGTGCCAACGCGGGAGAGTACGAGCAGTACTTC. Amino acid sequence: CANAGEYEQYF.

The chain couples TRBV6-1 to TRBJ2-5; 7 nucleotides agree with TRBD2. The germline gives CDR1 MNHNS, CDR2 SASEGT. Unmatched junction bases numbered 12, after V lost 4 bases and J lost 4 bases. The CDR3 consists of 16 residues. The CDR3 DNA reads as TGTGCCAGCAGTGGGCATATAGGGAGGGAGCCAGAGACCCAGTACTTC. This translates into CASSGHIGREPETQYF.

The rearrangement links TRBV4-1 to TRBJ2-5; a weak D match, TRBD1 (6 bases). The CDR3 loop spans 14 amino acids. Trimming cost V 1 base and J 7 bases, with 13 bases left between them. Germline assignment: CDR1 MGHRA and CDR2 YSYEKL. CDR3 nucleotide sequence: TGCGCCAGCAGCCAAGGGGTACAAGGGGGGACCCAGTACTTC. Encoded protein: CASSQGVQGGTQYF.

This clone showed up just a few times. The CDR3 here is CASSPTGKGVNTEAFF. CDR3 nucleotides: TGCGCCAGCAGCCCGACAGGGAAAGGGGTGAACACTGAAGCTTTCTTT. The chain combines TRBV5-1 with TRBJ1-1, with 7 bases matching TRBD1. Germline CDR1 SGHRS, CDR2 YFSETQ. The V gene end was trimmed by 4 bases and the J gene end by 0 bases; junction bases not matched to a gene: 9. The CDR3 length is 16 residues.

Only a few counts were recorded for this clone. The gene calls are TRBV28 and TRBJ1-4; D is undetermined. The CDR3 consists of 12 residues. V lost 4 bases and J 6 bases, leaving 6 bases between the germline ends. Germline loops: CDR1 MDHEN, CDR2 SYDVKM. CDR3 sequence: CASSSRDEKLFF. The CDR3 bases are TGTGCCAGCAGTTCGAGGGATGAAAAACTGTTTTTT.

CDR3 sequence: CASSLGAPDTQYF. The DNA for the CDR3 is TGTGCCAGCAGCTTAGGGGCTCCAGATACGCAGTATTTT. The chain has TRBV7-2 and TRBJ2-3; no firm D call. Trimming removed 1 base from V and 4 bases from J, with 6 bases in between. The germline V gene encodes CDR1 SGHTA and CDR2 FQGNSA. The CDR3 has 13 residues.

V gene TRBV19 combines with J gene TRBJ1-5, with TRBD1 identical over 8 bases. Germline CDR1 reads LNHDA; CDR2 reads SQIVND (reference sequence). V was clipped by 11 bases and J by 3 bases; unmatched bases: 6. The CDR3 has 13 residues. Written as DNA, the CDR3 is TGTGCCTGCACAGGGGGAAACAATCAGCCCCAGCATTTT. This sequence encodes CACTGGNNQPQHF.

This clone has a single count. This chain connects TRBV19 to TRBJ1-2; D uncertain. Germline CDR1 LNHDA, CDR2 SQIVND (reference sequence). CDR3 length: 13 amino acids. V lost 3 bases, J lost 2 bases, and 7 bases lay in between. The CDR3 DNA reads as TGTGCCAGTAGTATGAAGGAGAACTATGGCTACACCTTC. Protein product: CASSMKENYGYTF.

This clone was recorded a few times. V gene TRBV6-1 combines with J gene TRBJ2-6, with TRBD2 identical over 11 bases. Germline CDR1 reads MNHNS; CDR2 reads SASEGT. The J segment lost 0 bases and the V segment lost 3 bases, leaving 1 base of the junction unmatched. The CDR3 totals 17 residues. CDR3 residues: CASSDGTSGSGANVLTF. The CDR3 coding sequence is TGTGCCAGCAGTGACGGGACTAGCGGCTCTGGGGCCAACGTCCTGACTTTC.

The CDR3 DNA is TGTGCCAGCAGTTACGACAGCACTTCAGATACGCAGTATTTT. This translates into CASSYDSTSDTQYF. This chain uses TRBV6-6 with TRBJ2-3, with D perhaps TRBD1 (5 bases). The CDR3 covers 14 residues. The germline gives CDR1 MNHNY, CDR2 SVGAGI (reference sequence). V was shortened by 2 bases and J by 4 bases, with 10 bases between the two germline ends.

The chain carries TRBV7-2 and TRBJ2-7; D gene ambiguous. CDR1 and CDR2 (germline): SGHTA, FQGNSA. V was trimmed by 1 base and J by 3 bases, leaving 10 bases between them. The length of the CDR3 is 14 residues. The CDR3 nucleotides read TGTGCCAGCAGCTTAGAGCCCCTAAGCTACGAGCAGTACTTC. It is translated as CASSLEPLSYEQYF.

The V gene is TRBV15, the J gene TRBJ1-1; D ambiguous. The CDR3 has 11 residues. CDR1 LNHNV and CDR2 YYDKDF come from the germline V gene (reference sequence). V was clipped by 9 bases and J by 1 base, with 6 bases between them. The CDR3 spells CATRENTEAFF. In DNA form, the CDR3 reads TGTGCCACTCGGGAGAACACTGAAGCTTTCTTT. Based on the CDR3 plus reference TRBV15 and TRBJ1-1, the full variable domain is DAMVIQNPRYQVTQFGKPVTLSCSQTLNHNVMYWYQQKSSQAPKLLFHYYDKDFNNEADTPDNFQSRRPNTSFCFLDIRSPGLGDTAMYLCATRENTEAFFGQGTRLTVV.

The chain joins TRBV5-1 to TRBJ1-2; perhaps TRBD1 as D (5 bases). Germline CDR1 SGHRS, CDR2 YFSETQ. The V end was cut by 4 bases, the J end by 4 bases, with 17 bases between. The CDR3 covers 15 residues. As DNA, the CDR3 is TGCGCCAGCAGCCCCTCGCTGGGGCAAAGCTATGGCTACACCTTC. Translating it yields CASSPSLGQSYGYTF.

The chain recombines TRBV6-4 with TRBJ2-3, with 10 bases matching TRBD2. There are 20 residues in the CDR3. From germline, CDR1 is MRHNA and CDR2 SNTAGT. The V gene end was trimmed by 6 bases and the J gene end by 3 bases; junction bases not matched to a gene: 21. The CDR3 protein is CASRRDCEKREGFRTDTQYF. DNA for the CDR3: TGTGCCAGCAGGAGGGACTGCGAAAAGCGGGAGGGGTTTAGGACAGATACGCAGTATTTT.

The CDR3 sequence is CASSRGTGFIDQPQHF. The CDR3 DNA sequence: TGTGCCAGCAGCCGTGGGACAGGTTTTATTGATCAGCCCCAGCATTTT. The chain has TRBV7-9 and TRBJ1-5; 8 nucleotides match TRBD1. In germline, CDR1 is SEHNR, CDR2 FQNEAQ (reference sequence). V trimming: 5 bases; J trimming: 5 bases; junction bases outside the gene matches: 11. The CDR3 spans 16 residues.

This clone was observed once. V usage is TRBV6-5 and J usage is TRBJ2-1; TRBD1 matches 9 bases. The trim removed 5 bases at V and 3 bases at J, leaving 5 bases unmatched. The length of the CDR3 is 15 residues. Germline V CDR1 and CDR2: MNHEY, SVGAGI. CDR3 bases: TGTGCCAGCAGTCAATCGACAGGGGGCTACAATGAGCAGTTCTTC. It specifies CASSQSTGGYNEQFF.

The V gene is TRBV25-1, the J gene TRBJ2-1; TRBD2 aligns across 11 bases. Germline-derived CDR1 and CDR2 are MGHDK and SYGVNS. Trimming removed 4 bases from V and 3 bases from J; junction bases left unmatched: 2. This CDR3 has 15 amino acids. The CDR3 spells CASSVGTSGYNEQFF. DNA of the CDR3: TGTGCCAGCAGTGTAGGGACTAGCGGCTACAATGAGCAGTTCTTC.

This clone was seen only once. J is TRBJ2-3 and V is TRBV5-8; D is possibly TRBD1 (6 bases). The V end lost 4 bases, the J end lost 7 bases, and 10 bases lay between the germline ends. CDR3 length equals 12 residues. CDR1 and CDR2 (germline): SGHTS, YDEGEE. The CDR3 sequence is CASSLRGYTQYF. In nucleotides, the CDR3 is TGTGCCAGCAGCCTCAGGGGTTATACGCAGTATTTT. The full variable domain, with the rest looked up from reference TRBV5-8 and TRBJ2-3, is EAGVTQSPTHLIKTRGQQATLRCSPISGHTSVYWYQQALGLGLQFLLWYDEGEERNRGNFPPRFSGRQFPNYSSELNVNALELEDSALYLCASSLRGYTQYFGPGTRLTVL.

For the CDR3, the DNA is TGCGCCAGCAGCTTGGCAGATAGCGGGAGAGGGGATGAGCAGTTCTTC. Translated, it gives CASSLADSGRGDEQFF. V is TRBV5-1 and J is TRBJ2-1, with TRBD2 matching over 9 bases. The junction had 9 bases not matched to a gene; V was cut back by 0 bases and J by 8 bases. CDR1 and CDR2 (germline): SGHRS, YFSETQ. The CDR3 is made up of 16 amino acids.